This T cell receptor (beta chain) was sequenced in a study of T cells after yellow fever vaccination (dated by TCRdb to the late 2010s). At the level of the whole study: Libraries from fractions with low cell numbers were prepared with the SMART-Seq v4 Ultra Low Input RNA kit. Bulk PBMC replicates and cell subsets were isolated from blood drawn at multiple timepoints before and after both primary and secondary immunization. Two healthy male donors, one aged 18 to 30 and one aged 30 to 40 years, made up the cohort. To follow T-cell clones before and after both primary and booster YFV17D yellow fever vaccination, bulk TCR alpha and beta repertoires underwent longitudinal sequencing.

Synthesis of TCR cDNA relied on 5'RACE template switching, a step that introduced a universal primer site along with unique molecular identifiers. cDNA synthesis was primed from both the TCR alpha and TCR beta constant segments. Library amplification used two PCR steps, and the second PCR step added sample barcodes and sequencing adapters. Libraries were sequenced on Illumina HiSeq 2500 (2x100 bp) or NovaSeq (2x150 bp). In the paper's pipeline: Demultiplexing of reads and collapsing into UMI consensus sequences were performed with MIGEC, and V(D)J alignment was carried out with MiXCR. Clonotypes responding to the vaccine were identified with edgeR on replicate PBMC samples, with the criteria of FDR below 0.01 and a log2 fold change above 5 up to day 15. Each bulk clonotype received a CD4 or CD8 identity based on whether the sequenced CD4 or CD8 repertoire contained that clonotype at higher abundance. Starting from the raw public reads, TCRdb applied fastp trimming at Q25, assembled clones with MiXCR and retained in-frame beta chains. All rows with the same CDR3 protein become a single entry with the most common DNA and genes. The V and J calls follow TCRdb's processing rather than the paper's. The sample table contains tens of thousands of distinct CDR3 sequences; only one count was recorded for roughly 7% of them. The top ten hold 28% of the sample.

The paper as a whole reports these results and caveats: After the booster, most of the clones that had expanded following primary vaccination were detected again (approximately 95% of CD4 and 80% to 90% of CD8), which suggests that memory was broadly maintained. The secondary T-cell response was found to be weaker but faster than the primary response, with a peak reached on day 5 rather than on day 15. FACS-sorted repertoires could contain abundant contaminating clonotypes from the bulk population, so computational filtering was required. A small share of clonotypes was detected in both CD4 and CD8 compartments, with the overlap likely arising from convergent recombination. Because only two donors were included in the study, the extent to which the findings can be generalized is limited.

This clonotype came up many times. It lacks a known antigen. Per-base qualities were not stored, and no clone one base away is much larger. The treatment or condition label, read with the paper, signifies: live attenuated yellow fever vaccine strain. PBMCs were isolated from peripheral blood using a standard Ficoll-Paque protocol. CD4 and CD8 T-cell fractions were isolated with Dynabeads CD4 and CD8 positive selection kits. RNA was extracted with TriZol from bulk PBMCs, CD4 and CD8 fractions, and dextramer-positive and dextramer-negative fractions. At the junction V is shortened by 2 bases and J by 3 bases; bases outside the gene matches: 10. Per the germline V gene, SGHAT is the CDR1 and FQNNGV is the CDR2. Measured from the cysteine to the phenylalanine, the CDR3 is 16 residues long. Just CDR3 DNA is preserved here, 48 bases in frame from base 1.

The rearranged chain carries TRBV11-2 and TRBJ2-7; 7 nucleotides in the junction match TRBD1. This TCR was sampled from a young man who received the YFV17D yellow fever vaccine. The material was CD8+ T cells sorted from PBMCs, obtained around 15 days after the first yellow fever vaccination. The CDR3 corresponds to CASSLIPSTGIYEQYF. At the DNA level, the sequence is TGTGCCAGCAGCTTAATCCCCTCGACAGGGATCTACGAGCAGTACTTC.